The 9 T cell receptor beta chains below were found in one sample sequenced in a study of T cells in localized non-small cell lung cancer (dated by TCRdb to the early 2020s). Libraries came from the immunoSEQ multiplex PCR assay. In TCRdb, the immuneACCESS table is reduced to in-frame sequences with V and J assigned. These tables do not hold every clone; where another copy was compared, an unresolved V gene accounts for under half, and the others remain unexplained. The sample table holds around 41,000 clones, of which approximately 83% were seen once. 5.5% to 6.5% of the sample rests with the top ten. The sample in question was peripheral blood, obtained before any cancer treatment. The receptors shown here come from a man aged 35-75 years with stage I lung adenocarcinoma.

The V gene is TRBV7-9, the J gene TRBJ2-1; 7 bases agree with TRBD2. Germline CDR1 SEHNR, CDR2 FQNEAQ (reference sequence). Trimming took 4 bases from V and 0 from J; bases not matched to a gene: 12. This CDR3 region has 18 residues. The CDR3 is CASSYPSGGGFSYNEQFF. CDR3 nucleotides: TGTGCCAGCAGCTACCCGTCCGGCGGGGGTTTCTCCTACAATGAGCAGTTCTTC.

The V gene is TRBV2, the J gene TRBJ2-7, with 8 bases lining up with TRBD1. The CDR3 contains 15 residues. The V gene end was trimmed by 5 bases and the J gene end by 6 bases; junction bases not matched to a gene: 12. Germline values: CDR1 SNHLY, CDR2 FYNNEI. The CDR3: CASSPRGRGLLEQYF. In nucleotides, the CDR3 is TGTGCCAGCAGTCCCAGGGGGCGAGGGTTGCTCGAGCAGTACTTC.

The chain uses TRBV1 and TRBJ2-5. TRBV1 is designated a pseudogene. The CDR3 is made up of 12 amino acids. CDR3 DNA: TGCACCAGCAGCCAAGATCAAGAGACCCAGTACTTC. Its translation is CTSSQDQETQYF.

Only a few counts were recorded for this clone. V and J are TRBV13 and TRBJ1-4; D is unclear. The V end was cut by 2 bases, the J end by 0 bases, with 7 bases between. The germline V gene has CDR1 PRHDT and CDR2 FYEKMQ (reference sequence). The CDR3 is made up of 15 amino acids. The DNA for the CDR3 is TGTGCCAGCAGCTTACGGGTTACAACTAATGAAAAACTGTTTTTT. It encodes CASSLRVTTNEKLFF.

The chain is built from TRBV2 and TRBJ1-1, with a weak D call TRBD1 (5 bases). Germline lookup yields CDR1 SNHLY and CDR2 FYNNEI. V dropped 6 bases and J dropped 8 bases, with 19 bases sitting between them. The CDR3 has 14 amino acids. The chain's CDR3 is CASSSLPGTAEAFF. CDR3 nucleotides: TGTGCCAGCAGCTCCTTACCGGGGACGGCAGAAGCTTTCTTT.

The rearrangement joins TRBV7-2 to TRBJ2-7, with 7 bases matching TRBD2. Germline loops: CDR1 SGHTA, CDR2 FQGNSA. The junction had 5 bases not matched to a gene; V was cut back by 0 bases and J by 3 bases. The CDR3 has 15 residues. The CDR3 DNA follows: TGTGCCAGCAGCTTAGCGTCCCTAGCGGTCTACGAGCAGTACTTC. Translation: CASSLASLAVYEQYF.

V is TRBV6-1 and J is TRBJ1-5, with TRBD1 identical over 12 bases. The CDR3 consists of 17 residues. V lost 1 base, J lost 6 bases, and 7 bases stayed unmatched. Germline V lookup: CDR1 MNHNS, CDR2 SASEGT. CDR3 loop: CASSEEGQGAGVQPQHF. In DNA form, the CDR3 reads TGTGCCAGCAGTGAAGAGGGACAGGGGGCCGGGGTTCAGCCCCAGCATTTT.

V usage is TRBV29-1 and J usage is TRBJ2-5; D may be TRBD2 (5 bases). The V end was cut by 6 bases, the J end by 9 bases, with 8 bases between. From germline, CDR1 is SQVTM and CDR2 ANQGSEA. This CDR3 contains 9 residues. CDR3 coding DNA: TGCAGCGTCGAGGGTCCCCAGTACTTC. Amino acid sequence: CSVEGPQYF.

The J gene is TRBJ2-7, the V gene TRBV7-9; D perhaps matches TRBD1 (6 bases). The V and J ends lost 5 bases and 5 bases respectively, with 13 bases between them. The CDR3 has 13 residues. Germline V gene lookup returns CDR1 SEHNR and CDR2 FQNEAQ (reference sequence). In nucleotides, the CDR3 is TGTGCCAGCAGCCACTACAGGGCGGACGAGCAGTACTTC. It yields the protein CASSHYRADEQYF.